This T cell receptor (beta chain) stems from a study of T cells in Graves' hyperthyroidism and ophthalmopathy (dated by TCRdb to between 2018 and 2021). Broadly, across the study: Peripheral blood was sampled at the time of initial diagnosis, prior to any treatment. To identify distinguishing TCR V-J signatures, a discovery cohort of about a hundred patients was used, comprising some 45 with Graves' ophthalmopathy and around 57 with stable Graves' hyperthyroidism. Prospective prediction of ophthalmopathy was tested in an independent validation cohort of fewer than 20 hyperthyroidism patients and 17 patients who later progressed to ophthalmopathy. The 75 to 100 discovery patients were divided at random into training and test sets in a 7:3 ratio. Thyroid tissue and blood T-cell repertoires from more than 5 Graves' hyperthyroidism patients were also compared in the study. After blood sampling, hyperthyroidism patients were treated with methimazole at a starting dose of 30 mg daily, and ophthalmopathy patients were treated with high-dose intravenous methylprednisolone. TCR Vbeta CDR3 sequencing of some 140 peripheral blood samples (under 45 ophthalmopathy, some 75 hyperthyroidism and roughly 17 progressor patients) is reported in the paper.

Moderately to severely active disease, a Clinical Activity Score of at least 3, a NOSPECS grade of at least 4, and a duration under 3 months were present in ophthalmopathy patients. Exclusion was applied to patients with uncontrolled infections, other autoimmune diseases, pregnancy or lactation. Clinical symptoms, serum thyroxine and TRAb, thyroid ultrasound, and orbital computed tomography formed the basis for the diagnoses. PBMCs were separated from 8 to 10 ml of fresh peripheral blood using Ficoll-Paque density gradient centrifugation. Total RNA was extracted with Trizol reagent, and quality was checked on an Agilent 2100 Bioanalyzer. The sample holds many counts of this clonotype. Its antigen remains unidentified. Per-nucleotide qualities are absent, and no much larger clonotype sits a single base away. The TCR beta CDR3 regions were amplified from RNA transcripts. The first round of RT-PCR for the TCR CDR3 was performed with the HTBI primer set and the Qiagen OneStep RT-PCR kit. A second multiplex PCR round built the libraries, followed by size selection and purification. Libraries were sequenced paired-end with 100 bp reads on an Illumina HiSeq2000. The authors processed their data as follows. SOAPnuke was used to process the raw data, throwing out any read that contained adapters or uncalled bases, had a mean Phred below 15, or lacked an exact constant-primer or identifier match. COPE v1.2.5 was used to merge high-quality paired reads, and clonotypes were defined as unique nucleotide sequences. Clonotypes were aligned to IMGT TRBV, TRBD and TRBJ reference segments using MiTCR v1.1. Only V-J combinations with frequency above 0.0001, covering 99% to 99.2% of repertoires, were analysed. A TCS score was defined as the ratio of F50 (clonal expansion) to E x V (chaos), with BLOSUM62-based TCRdist applied between CDR3 peptides within each V-J. Welch's t-statistics and random forest reduced just over 500 V-J features to about 13, which were used in a naive Bayes classifier (R e1071). TCRdb reanalyzed the raw reads on its own, using fastp at Q25 for trimming and MiXCR for clone calling, and kept in-frame beta chains. Rows with a matching CDR3 protein are joined into one entry that keeps the most common DNA and genes. The V and J calls and clone size come from TCRdb's table, not from the authors' own analysis. This sample lists about 260,000 distinct CDR3 sequences; over 15% were detected once. Less than 35% of the sample lies in the top ten.

Study-wide findings and limitations: Most expanded thyroid clonotypes (frequency above 0.001) were also found in blood, which suggests that blood repertoires may mirror thyroid immune responses. In validation, the model predicted progression to ophthalmopathy with just under 71% sensitivity and less than 80% specificity, a median of about 6 months before onset. In cross-validation, a model built on a 13 V-J signature told ophthalmopathy apart from stable hyperthyroidism with 85% to 90% sensitivity and roughly 81% specificity, and in testing the same model reached 80%/75%. Sample size was not statistically predetermined, and investigators were not blinded to group allocation.

Sequences were obtained from blood. The TCR sequence derives from a woman aged 18-29 years with Graves' ophthalmopathy.

The nucleotide sequence reads as follows: TGTGCCAGCAGTTTCCCAGGGAGTGAGCAGTTCTTC. It specifies CASSFPGSEQFF. The chain is encoded by TRBV12-3 or TRBV12-4 joined to TRBJ2-1; the D assignment is uncertain and may be TRBD1 or TRBD2, with 5 bases supporting each. Counted from cysteine to phenylalanine, this CDR3 has 12 amino acids. The entry retains the CDR3 DNA only, 36 bases that are in frame from base 1. Trimming takes 3 bases from V and 9 bases from J, and the germline ends sit 9 bases apart.